The 31 T cell receptor beta chains below come from one sample, sequenced in a study of identical twins. TCRdb re-derived calls from the 5' RACE reads in MiXCR, one entry per CDR3 protein. Altogether approximately 500,000 distinct CDR3 sequences are present, roughly 15% being singletons, with the ten largest covering roughly 0.42%. The sample also formed part of further work on yellow fever vaccine responses in identical twins.

Material for sequencing was CD4+ T cells sorted from blood. Receptors were obtained from a woman between 18 and 29 years old in good health.

The gene calls are TRBV19 and TRBJ1-4; TRBD1 agrees at 7 bases. The ends lost 6 bases at V and 4 bases at J; junction bases unmatched: 8. The germline CDR1 and CDR2 sequences are LNHDA and SQIVND (reference sequence). The CDR3 is made up of 15 amino acids. In DNA form, the CDR3 reads TGTGCCAGTAGCCCACAGGGGATCTATAATGAAAAACTGTTTTTT. It specifies CASSPQGIYNEKLFF. Variable domain in full (rest from reference TRBV19 and TRBJ1-4): DGGITQSPKYLFRKEGQNVTLSCEQNLNHDAMYWYRQDPGQGLRLIYYSQIVNDFQKGDIAEGYSVSREKKESFPLTVTSAQKNPTAFYLCASSPQGIYNEKLFFGSGTQLSVL.

There are a few counts of this clonotype. J is TRBJ1-2 and V is TRBV25-1; D gene uncertain. Germline values: CDR1 MGHDK, CDR2 SYGVNS. V gave up 5 bases and J gave up 5 bases, with 12 bases separating them. The CDR3 sequence is 13 residues long. CDR3: CASSFHAGYGYTF. Here the CDR3 DNA reads TGTGCCAGCAGTTTTCATGCCGGATATGGCTACACCTTC.

V and J are TRBV20-1 and TRBJ2-3; 8 nucleotides agree with TRBD1. Germline loops: CDR1 DFQATT, CDR2 SNEGSKA (reference sequence). The CDR3 extends over 17 amino acids. V was clipped by 1 base and J by 0 bases; unmatched bases: 9. For the CDR3, the DNA is TGCAGTGCTAGAGTTCCAGGGGGCGTTTCTAGCACAGATACGCAGTATTTT. Protein product: CSARVPGGVSSTDTQYF.

This clonotype was recorded a few times. This chain links TRBV29-1 with TRBJ2-4; 9 nucleotides line up with TRBD2. Losses at the gene ends were 2 bases for V and 3 bases for J; bases not matched to a gene: 11. The germline V gene has CDR1 SQVTM and CDR2 ANQGSEA. The CDR3 spans 17 residues. As DNA, the CDR3 is TGCAGCGTTGAATGGGACCGCGGGAGGGATTTCAAAAACATTCAGTACTTC. This encodes CSVEWDRGRDFKNIQYF.

The sample holds a few counts of this clonotype. The chain combines TRBV20-1 with TRBJ1-2, with 7 bases matching TRBD1. Germline-derived CDR1 and CDR2 are DFQATT and SNEGSKA (reference sequence). V shed 3 bases, J shed 4 bases, and the junction held 5 bases outside the gene matches. This CDR3 is 13 amino acids long. CDR3 in amino acids: CSARRQGSYGYTF. The CDR3 nucleotides read TGCAGTGCTAGGAGACAGGGCAGCTATGGCTACACCTTC.

V gene TRBV11-2 combines with J gene TRBJ2-1, with 11 positions matching TRBD2. Germline CDR1 SGHAT, CDR2 FQNNGV. The V gene end was trimmed by 3 bases and the J gene end by 5 bases; junction bases not matched to a gene: 9. This CDR3 contains 17 residues. The CDR3 DNA reads as TGTGCCAGCAGCTTCGCTGTCCTAGCGGGGGGCAACAATGAGCAGTTCTTC. Its translation: CASSFAVLAGGNNEQFF.

This clonotype was observed a few times. The chain combines TRBV28 with TRBJ2-1; D uncertain. This CDR3 comprises 14 residues. Trimming stripped 3 bases from V and 2 bases from J, with 8 bases between. Germline V gives CDR1 MDHEN, CDR2 SYDVKM. CDR3 bases: TGTGCCAGCAGTTTTGTAGGGACCTACAATGAGCAGTTCTTC. This gives the protein CASSFVGTYNEQFF.

As regards this clonotype: The junction and the germline gene differ at one end; a read error may be behind it. The chain links TRBV12-3 or TRBV12-4 to TRBJ1-4, with 11 bases fitting TRBD1. The CDR3 is 14 amino acids. CDR3 loop: CASATGQGDEKLFF. The DNA of the CDR3 is TGTGCCAGCGCCACGGGACAGGGGGATGAAAAACTCTTTTTT.

This clonotype has a count of ten or more. V usage is TRBV12-3 or TRBV12-4 and J usage is TRBJ1-5, with a possible D match to TRBD1 (5 bases). The CDR3 has 12 amino acids. V was pared by 3 bases and J by 6 bases, with 6 bases between. CDR3 sequence (DNA): TGTGCCAGCAGTTTCGGGGGTCAGCCCCAGCATTTT. This encodes CASSFGGQPQHF.

This rearrangement joins TRBV5-4 to TRBJ2-7, with 8 bases fitting TRBD1. The junction had 6 bases not matched to a gene; V was cut back by 6 bases and J by 1 base. CDR3 size: 14 residues. The germline gives CDR1 SGHNT, CDR2 YYREEE (reference sequence). The CDR3 DNA follows: TGTGCCAGCATCCCGGGACAGGCGTCCTACGAGCAGTACGTC. Amino acids: CASIPGQASYEQYV.

The chain employs TRBV11-2 and TRBJ2-1; perhaps TRBD2 as D (6 bases). This CDR3 has 16 residues. The germline V gene has CDR1 SGHAT and CDR2 FQNNGV. Trimming cost V 5 bases and J 7 bases, with 21 bases left between them. The CDR3 coding sequence is TGTGCCAGCAGCCGCTCTATAGCCGGGGGAGCGAATGAGCAGTTCTTC. Translated, it gives CASSRSIAGGANEQFF.

This clonotype showed up just a few times. The rearrangement joins TRBV28 to TRBJ2-7; 7 bases line up with TRBD1. CDR3 length: 18 amino acids. Germline CDR1 MDHEN, CDR2 SYDVKM. The V segment lost 6 bases and the J segment 2 bases; nucleotides outside the gene matches: 19. The CDR3 sequence: CASSNDRAVGVRTYEQYF. CDR3 coding DNA: TGTGCCAGCAGCAATGACAGGGCGGTTGGGGTACGAACCTACGAGCAGTACTTC.

This clonotype was counted only a few times. The chain recombines TRBV5-1 with TRBJ2-1, with 8 bases identical to TRBD1. The V gene's germline CDR1 is SGHRS and CDR2 YFSETQ. The CDR3 has 19 residues. Trimming removed 4 bases from V and 0 bases from J; junction bases left unmatched: 15. The CDR3 spells CASSTGQGKPSYSYNEQFF. CDR3 DNA: TGCGCCAGCAGCACCGGACAGGGCAAACCTTCCTACTCCTACAATGAGCAGTTCTTC.

This chain links TRBV29-1 with TRBJ2-2; D is possibly TRBD1 (6 bases). Trimming removed 5 bases at V and 5 bases at J, with 18 bases between. The V gene's germline CDR1 is SQVTM and CDR2 ANQGSEA. This CDR3 has 15 amino acids. The CDR3 nucleotides are TGCAGCGTTCGTCCGGGACAAACTATTACCGGGGAGCTGTTTTTT. Its protein is CSVRPGQTITGELFF.

The rearrangement links TRBV9 to TRBJ1-6, with 7 positions matching TRBD1. Germline CDR1 SGDLS, CDR2 YYNGEE. The CDR3 consists of 14 residues. J was trimmed by 11 bases and V by 3 bases; bases with no gene match: 8. The DNA for the CDR3 is TGTGCCAGCAGCGCGGGACAGACCCCCACACCCCTCCACTTT. Its translation is CASSAGQTPTPLHF.

This clonotype was detected a few times. The J gene is TRBJ2-1, the V gene TRBV28; TRBD1 or TRBD2 may be the D gene (6 bases each). The CDR3 length is 15 residues. The germline V and J ends were trimmed by 7 bases and 0 bases, with 13 bases remaining between them. Germline CDR1 is MDHEN and CDR2 is SYDVKM. In DNA, the CDR3 is TGTGCCAGCAACAGGGACTTCAGCTCCTACAATGAGCAGTTCTTC. Translated: CASNRDFSSYNEQFF.

This chain links TRBV28 with TRBJ2-7, with 7 nucleotides matching TRBD2. The V and J ends lost 5 bases and 7 bases, in that order; junction bases with no gene match: 11. Germline CDR1 is MDHEN and CDR2 is SYDVKM. The CDR3 sequence is 14 residues long. The CDR3 loop reads CASSPLSGLREQYV. CDR3 nucleotides: TGTGCCAGCAGTCCGCTTAGCGGGCTGAGGGAGCAGTACGTC.

This chain links TRBV5-1 with TRBJ1-1, with D possibly being TRBD1 (6 bases). The CDR3 sequence is 16 residues long. The V end was cut by 0 bases, the J end by 4 bases, with 16 bases between. Germline V gene sequence: CDR1 SGHRS, CDR2 YFSETQ. CDR3 loop: CASSLEPQGVSTEAFF. In DNA form, the CDR3 reads TGCGCCAGCAGCTTGGAGCCACAGGGAGTAAGCACTGAAGCTTTCTTT.

The V call is TRBV28, the J call TRBJ2-4, with 12 bases that match TRBD1. CDR3 size: 21 residues. The ends lost 4 bases at V and 0 bases at J; junction bases unmatched: 16. CDR1 and CDR2 (germline): MDHEN, SYDVKM. The CDR3 sequence: CASSSRQPGQGAGRAKNIQYF. The DNA of the CDR3 is TGTGCCAGCAGTTCCAGACAACCGGGACAGGGGGCAGGGAGAGCCAAAAACATTCAGTACTTC.

The DNA of the CDR3 is TGTGCCAGCAGTTACAACACAGGGGCGGGAAACACCATATATTTT. It is translated as CASSYNTGAGNTIYF. The chain is built from TRBV12-3 or TRBV12-4 and TRBJ1-3, with TRBD1 identical over 7 bases. The CDR3 runs to 15 residues. Germline trimming cut 4 bases from V and 4 bases from J; bases unmatched to any gene: 7.

The J gene is TRBJ2-1, the V gene TRBV10-3; the match to TRBD2 covers 14 bases. After removal of 4 bases from V and 1 base from J, the junction contained 3 bases not matched to a gene. Germline V CDR1 and CDR2: ENHRY, SYGVKD. The CDR3 runs to 17 residues. For the CDR3, the DNA is TGTGCCATCAGTGGGACTAGCGGGGGGCCATCCTACAATGAGCAGTTCTTC. It codes for CAISGTSGGPSYNEQFF.

A few counts support this clonotype. The chain combines TRBV27 with TRBJ2-2, with D possibly matching TRBD1 (5 bases). The CDR3 has 15 residues. CDR1 is MNHEY, CDR2 SMNVEV, per germline (reference sequence). Trimming removed 7 bases from V and 1 base from J, with 13 bases in between. The CDR3 DNA reads as TGTGCCAGCAACCTTGCGCAGGGGAACACCGGGGAGCTGTTTTTT. Translation gives CASNLAQGNTGELFF.

There are a few counts of this clonotype. The rearrangement joins TRBV20-1 to TRBJ1-5, with 9 bases fitting TRBD1. This CDR3 is 14 amino acids long. The V segment lost 6 bases and the J segment 5 bases; nucleotides outside the gene matches: 8. Germline CDR1 reads DFQATT; CDR2 reads SNEGSKA (reference sequence). CDR3: CSANRDREDQPQHF. The CDR3 nucleotides read TGCAGTGCGAACCGGGACAGGGAAGATCAGCCCCAGCATTTT.

The chain uses TRBV5-1 and TRBJ2-7; D not resolved. The CDR3 is 14 amino acids. Trimming took off 4 bases at V and 3 bases at J, with 14 bases between the two ends. Per germline, CDR1 SGHRS and CDR2 YFSETQ. The CDR3 is CASSPTGRLYEQYF. CDR3 coding DNA: TGCGCCAGCAGCCCAACTGGACGCCTCTACGAGCAGTACTTC.

The chain couples TRBV5-1 to TRBJ2-7; no firm D call. The CDR3 covers 15 residues. Germline V gene lookup returns CDR1 SGHRS and CDR2 YFSETQ. V was clipped by 0 bases and J by 0 bases, with 10 bases between them. The CDR3 nucleotides are TGCGCCAGCAGCTTGGGCCAGGCGAGCTCCTACGAGCAGTACGTC. It is translated as CASSLGQASSYEQYV.

This clonotype was observed a few times. The V gene is TRBV7-9, the J gene TRBJ2-5; possible D gene TRBD1, 5 bases. The CDR3 runs 14 residues. The V end was cut by 3 bases, the J end by 1 base, with 9 bases between. The V gene's germline CDR1 is SEHNR and CDR2 FQNEAQ (reference sequence). The CDR3 bases are TGTGCCAGCAGCTTGACAGAGATCCAAGAGACCCAGTACTTC. This translates into CASSLTEIQETQYF.

In its sample, this clonotype was seen a few times. The rearrangement joins TRBV4-1 to TRBJ2-2, with D unclear. CDR1 and CDR2 from the germline V gene are MGHRA and YSYEKL. Deletions cut 0 bases from V and 5 bases from J, with 28 bases between. CDR3 length equals 21 residues. The CDR3 reads CASSQDRFSFLVSRKTGELFF. CDR3 bases: TGCGCCAGCAGCCAAGATCGTTTTAGCTTCTTAGTTTCTAGGAAGACCGGGGAGCTGTTTTTT.

The V and J genes are TRBV24-1 and TRBJ2-3, with D possibly TRBD1 on 6 matching bases. Between the trimmed V and J ends, which lost 2 bases and 1 base, there was a span of 15 bases. CDR1 is KGHDR and CDR2 is SFDVKD in the germline V gene. The CDR3 is 17 amino acids. CDR3 nucleotide sequence: TGTGCCACCAGTGATTGGGGGACAAGGCCGGGCACAGATACGCAGTATTTT. Amino acids: CATSDWGTRPGTDTQYF.

The V gene is TRBV4-1, the J gene TRBJ1-1; D may be TRBD1 (5 bases). V was clipped by 4 bases and J by 6 bases, with 15 bases between them. CDR3 length: 14 residues. Germline V gene data show CDR1 as MGHRA and CDR2 as YSYEKL. The CDR3 coding sequence is TGCGCCAGCAGCCCAAGGGACGGTCGTGCTGAAGCTTTCTTT. Protein product: CASSPRDGRAEAFF.

There are a few counts of this clonotype. This chain uses TRBV20-1 with TRBJ2-1; TRBD2 matches at 7 bases. Germline V gene sequence: CDR1 DFQATT, CDR2 SNEGSKA (reference sequence). The J segment lost 8 bases and the V segment lost 3 bases, leaving 4 bases of the junction unmatched. CDR3 length: 12 residues. CDR3 amino acids: CSARASGHEQFF. CDR3 nucleotides: TGCAGTGCTAGGGCTAGCGGCCATGAGCAGTTCTTC.

The chain recombines TRBV4-2 with TRBJ2-7; 8 bases align to TRBD2. V lost 4 bases, J lost 1 base, and 6 bases stayed unmatched. The germline V gene has CDR1 LGHNA and CDR2 YNFKEQ. The CDR3 has 15 residues. This chain's CDR3 is CASSPSGSGSYEQYF. The CDR3, as DNA: TGTGCCAGCAGCCCAAGCGGGAGTGGATCCTACGAGCAGTACTTC.